These 22 T cell receptor beta chains were all obtained from the same sample, sequenced in a study of blood T cell repertoires in COVID-19. Some clones are missing from TCRdb's copy, which holds only in-frame ones; the method was immunoSEQ multiplex PCR. The profile covers about 210,000 clones, with approximately 89% appearing a single time and about 2.3% taken by the ten largest. Material: PBMCs or T cells enriched from blood (not recorded which). The source is a middle-aged woman with acute COVID-19.

The chain couples TRBV6-6 to TRBJ2-7; the match to TRBD2 covers 13 bases. Looked up from germline, CDR1 is MNHNY and CDR2 is SVGAGI (reference sequence). CDR3 length equals 14 residues. Trimming cost V 6 bases and J 10 bases; bases outside gene matches: 9. Here the CDR3 DNA reads TGTGCCAGCAGACCACTAGCGGGAGGGCCTCCTCAGTACGTC. Translation: CASRPLAGGPPQYV.

This chain joins TRBV7-2 and TRBJ1-3, with 8 bases aligning to TRBD1. V dropped 6 bases and J dropped 4; count of bases not matched to a gene: 5. This CDR3 is 14 amino acids long. CDR1 is SGHTA and CDR2 is FQGNSA in the germline V gene. CDR3 residues: CASSIGTGGNTIYF. The CDR3 DNA reads as TGTGCCAGCAGTATCGGGACAGGCGGAAACACCATATATTTT.

The chain joins TRBV12-5 to TRBJ2-5; D perhaps matches TRBD1 (6 bases). The CDR3 loop spans 15 amino acids. Trimming cost V 0 bases and J 4 bases, with 12 bases left between them. CDR1 and CDR2 from the germline V gene are LGHNT and FRNRAP. CDR3 in amino acids: CASGLVIRGGETQYF. CDR3 nucleotides: TGTGCTAGTGGTTTGGTAATTCGAGGGGGAGAGACCCAGTACTTC.

V gene TRBV20-1 combines with J gene TRBJ1-6, with no clear D. V dropped 3 bases and J dropped 0 bases, with 12 bases sitting between them. The CDR3 totals 16 residues. Germline loops: CDR1 DFQATT, CDR2 SNEGSKA (reference sequence). The DNA of the CDR3 is TGCAGTGCTAGTGCAGGTGGGAGCTCCTATAATTCACCCCTCCACTTT. Translating gives CSASAGGSSYNSPLHF.

The chain recombines TRBV7-2 with TRBJ2-2; tentative D call: TRBD1 (5 bases). This CDR3 region has 14 residues. The V gene lost 2 bases and the J gene lost 6 bases, with 10 bases spanning the gap. From germline, CDR1 is SGHTA and CDR2 FQGNSA. CDR3 nucleotide sequence: TGTGCCAGCAGCTTAAGACAGAATCCCGGGGAGCTGTTTTTT. Protein sequence: CASSLRQNPGELFF. The variable domain in full, completed from reference TRBV7-2 and TRBJ2-2, reads GAGVSQSPSNKVTEKGKDVELRCDPISGHTALYWYRQSLGQGLEFLIYFQGNSAPDKSGLPSDRFSAERTGGSVSTLTIQRTQQEDSAVYLCASSLRQNPGELFFGEGSRLTVL.

This clone was detected only once. The chain combines TRBV19 with TRBJ1-1; 11 positions match TRBD1. Trimming took 1 base from V and 4 from J; bases not matched to a gene: 2. Germline V gene lookup returns CDR1 LNHDA and CDR2 SQIVND (reference sequence). The CDR3 totals 15 residues. CDR3 sequence: CASSIVGTGGTEAFF. The CDR3 DNA follows: TGTGCCAGTAGTATAGTGGGGACAGGGGGCACTGAAGCTTTCTTT.

The J gene is TRBJ1-3, the V gene TRBV5-1; 10 nucleotides align to TRBD1. This CDR3 is built from 15 residues. The germline CDR1 and CDR2 sequences are SGHRS and YFSETQ. With 3 bases clipped from V and 3 bases from J, the junction kept 3 bases outside the gene matches. Written as DNA, the CDR3 is TGCGCCAGCAGCTCGACAGGGGGCGATGGAAACACCATATATTTT. Its translation is CASSSTGGDGNTIYF.

The chain couples TRBV6-5 to TRBJ1-3, with D uncertain. The V end lost 0 bases, the J end lost 0 bases, and 9 bases lay between the germline ends. Germline CDR1 reads MNHEY; CDR2 reads SVGAGI. The CDR3 length is 16 residues. In nucleotides, the CDR3 is TGTGCCAGCAGTTACTCAGCCCCGTCCTCTGGAAACACCATATATTTT. Its protein is CASSYSAPSSGNTIYF.

J is TRBJ1-3 and V is TRBV7-2, with D uncertain. From germline, CDR1 is SGHTA and CDR2 FQGNSA. V lost 1 base to trimming and J lost 0 bases, with 10 bases between them. The CDR3 length is 16 residues. CDR3 in amino acids: CASSLVGSDSGNTIYF. The CDR3 nucleotides read TGTGCCAGCAGCTTAGTGGGCAGTGACTCTGGAAACACCATATATTTT.

J is TRBJ2-1 and V is TRBV7-9, with 9 positions matching TRBD1. The CDR3 runs 15 residues. Germline-derived CDR1 and CDR2 are SEHNR and FQNEAQ (reference sequence). The junction had 6 bases not matched to a gene; V was cut back by 3 bases and J by 6 bases. The CDR3 is CASSLTDRGPNEQFF. The CDR3 DNA follows: TGTGCCAGCAGCTTGACGGACAGGGGCCCCAATGAGCAGTTCTTC.

The rearrangement uses TRBV9 and TRBJ2-2; D is undetermined. Trimming left V 0 bases short and J 8 bases short, with 11 bases between. The CDR3 covers 14 residues. Germline CDR1 is SGDLS and CDR2 is YYNGEE. CDR3 loop: CASSVATDGGELFF. DNA for the CDR3: TGTGCCAGCAGCGTAGCTACCGATGGTGGGGAGCTGTTTTTT. Complete variable domain (other parts from reference TRBV9 and TRBJ2-2): DSGVTQTPKHLITATGQRVTLRCSPRSGDLSVYWYQQSLDQGLQFLIQYYNGEERAKGNILERFSAQQFPDLHSELNLSSLELGDSALYFCASSVATDGGELFFGEGSRLTVL.

Worth noting for this clone: This CDR3 is also generated by other DNA sequences in the sample. The chain links TRBV12-3 or TRBV12-4 to TRBJ1-2; 7 bases line up with TRBD1. The CDR3 has 13 amino acids. The trim removed 3 bases at V and 8 bases at J, leaving 6 bases unmatched. The CDR3 sequence is CASSFKGASGYTF. The CDR3 DNA follows: TGTGCCAGCAGTTTCAAGGGGGCGAGCGGCTACACCTTC.

CDR3 loop: CASSLGLGRDTQYF. The CDR3 DNA reads as TGTGCCAGCAGCTTAGGTCTGGGCCGGGATACGCAGTATTTT. The chain uses TRBV7-7 and TRBJ2-3, with D hard to call. The V and J ends lost 1 base and 6 bases respectively, with 11 bases between them. CDR1 SSHAT and CDR2 FNYEAQ come from the germline V gene (reference sequence). CDR3 length equals 14 residues.

This sequence joins TRBV20-1 and TRBJ2-5, with a weak D call TRBD2 (7 bases). This CDR3 spans 13 amino acids. Trimming took 3 bases from V and 5 from J, leaving 13 bases between them. Germline values: CDR1 DFQATT, CDR2 SNEGSKA (reference sequence). The CDR3 loop is CSASSGGGETQYF. The CDR3 DNA is TGCAGTGCTAGTTCGGGGGGCGGCGAGACCCAGTACTTC.

The V call is TRBV11-2, the J call TRBJ2-3; D possibly corresponds to TRBD2 (6 bases). The CDR3 is 14 amino acids. The germline V gene has CDR1 SGHAT and CDR2 FQNNGV. Trimming left V 3 bases short and J 2 bases short, with 9 bases between. CDR3 sequence reads: CASSFGGLTDTQYF. The CDR3 DNA reads as TGTGCCAGCAGCTTCGGGGGACTCACAGATACGCAGTATTTT.

This clone was found a few times. J is TRBJ1-1 and V is TRBV4-3; 9 bases agree with TRBD1. The CDR3 is 13 residues long. The V gene end was trimmed by 4 bases and the J gene end by 8 bases; junction bases not matched to a gene: 5. CDR1 LGHNA and CDR2 YSLEER come from the germline V gene. The DNA for the CDR3 is TGCGCCAGCAGCCCAGGGACAGGGACCGAAGCTTTCTTT. This encodes CASSPGTGTEAFF.

Only one count was recorded for this clone. V is TRBV11-2 and J is TRBJ2-3; D might be TRBD2 (6 bases). Looked up from germline, CDR1 is SGHAT and CDR2 is FQNNGV. The CDR3 is 15 amino acids. The V end was cut by 1 base, the J end by 5 bases, with 13 bases between. DNA of the CDR3: TGTGCCAGCAGCTTAGTTGTGTTCGGGGGAGATACGCAGTATTTT. It is translated as CASSLVVFGGDTQYF.

The rearrangement links TRBV9 to TRBJ2-1, with D possibly matching TRBD1 (6 bases). Germline CDR1 SGDLS, CDR2 YYNGEE. V lost 0 bases, J lost 6 bases, and 13 bases lay in between. The CDR3 has 15 amino acids. CDR3 nucleotides: TGTGCCAGCAGCGTAGCAGGGGAGCGAAGCAATGAGCAGTTCTTC. It yields the protein CASSVAGERSNEQFF. Variable domain in full (rest from reference TRBV9 and TRBJ2-1): DSGVTQTPKHLITATGQRVTLRCSPRSGDLSVYWYQQSLDQGLQFLIQYYNGEERAKGNILERFSAQQFPDLHSELNLSSLELGDSALYFCASSVAGERSNEQFFGPGTRLTVL.

V gene TRBV14 combines with J gene TRBJ1-4; D unresolved. Trimming removed 4 bases from V and 4 bases from J, with 10 bases in between. This CDR3 spans 14 amino acids. Looked up from germline, CDR1 is SGHDN and CDR2 is FVKESK. The CDR3 DNA is TGTGCCAGCAGCCGCGCAGGTGTTAATGAAAAACTGTTTTTT. It codes for CASSRAGVNEKLFF.

This clone was seen a single time. The J gene is TRBJ1-5, the V gene TRBV19; a possible D gene is TRBD1 (6 bases). Germline-derived CDR1 and CDR2 are LNHDA and SQIVND (reference sequence). This CDR3 region has 13 residues. V lost 5 bases and J 3 bases, leaving 8 bases between the germline ends. CDR3 sequence reads: CASSWTDNQPQHF. In nucleotides, the CDR3 is TGTGCCAGTAGTTGGACAGACAATCAGCCCCAGCATTTT. Combining the CDR3 with reference TRBV19 and TRBJ1-5 gives the whole variable domain DGGITQSPKYLFRKEGQNVTLSCEQNLNHDAMYWYRQDPGQGLRLIYYSQIVNDFQKGDIAEGYSVSREKKESFPLTVTSAQKNPTAFYLCASSWTDNQPQHFGDGTRLSIL.

This chain joins TRBV7-9 and TRBJ1-6, with D maybe TRBD1 (5 bases). With 8 bases removed from V and 8 bases from J, the gap between germline ends came to 22 bases. CDR1 and CDR2 from the germline V gene are SEHNR and FQNEAQ (reference sequence). This CDR3 is 16 amino acids long. DNA for the CDR3: TGTGCCAGCCTAAGGGCCCCGGGACGGGGGGATTCACCCCTCCACTTT. Its translation is CASLRAPGRGDSPLHF.

The V call is TRBV24-1, the J call TRBJ2-5; 10 nucleotides match TRBD2. The ends lost 4 bases at V and 1 base at J; junction bases unmatched: 5. Per germline, CDR1 KGHDR and CDR2 SFDVKD. There are 16 residues in the CDR3. Here the CDR3 DNA reads TGTGCCACCAGTGACTCCGGACTAGCGGCCCAAGAGACCCAGTACTTC. This translates into CATSDSGLAAQETQYF.